A single TCR beta chain is shown here with its context. Its antigen remains unknown. The data stem from a study of T cells in localized non-small cell lung cancer. Whole-study results and caveats: Median around 56 top-100 tumor clones were shared with paired adjacent lung.

The table came from immunoSEQ multiplex PCR; TCRdb's copy has only in-frame clones and leaves some out. The data show nearly 15,000 clones, approximately 85% seen once. This sample comprised peripheral blood, obtained before any cancer treatment. This TCR was sampled from a female donor older than 55 with stage I squamous cell lung carcinoma.

CDR3 residues: CSVRQEAYEQYF. Written as DNA, the CDR3 is TGCAGCGTTCGACAGGAAGCCTACGAGCAGTACTTC. The chain couples TRBV29-1 to TRBJ2-7, with D tentatively TRBD1 (6 bases). The germline gives CDR1 SQVTM, CDR2 ANQGSEA. Trimming removed 5 bases from V and 2 bases from J, with 10 bases in between. This CDR3 spans 12 amino acids.